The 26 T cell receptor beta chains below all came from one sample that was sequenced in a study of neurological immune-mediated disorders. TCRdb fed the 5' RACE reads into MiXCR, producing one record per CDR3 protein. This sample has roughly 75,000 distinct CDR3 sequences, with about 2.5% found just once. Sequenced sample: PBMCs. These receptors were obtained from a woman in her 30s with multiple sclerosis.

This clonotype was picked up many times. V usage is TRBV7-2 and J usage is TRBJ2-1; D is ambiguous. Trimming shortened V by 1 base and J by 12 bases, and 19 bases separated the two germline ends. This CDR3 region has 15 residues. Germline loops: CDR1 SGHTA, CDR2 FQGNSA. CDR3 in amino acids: CASSLVWNPSSGQFF. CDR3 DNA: TGTGCCAGCAGCTTAGTTTGGAACCCATCTTCGGGGCAGTTCTTC.

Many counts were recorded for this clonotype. CDR3 sequence reads: CSAPPKLGSYEQYF. The CDR3 DNA reads TGCAGTGCTCCTCCAAAATTGGGCTCCTACGAGCAGTACTTC. The chain combines TRBV20-1 with TRBJ2-7, with no clear D. Deletions cut 5 bases from V and 0 bases from J, with 14 bases between. Germline lookup yields CDR1 DFQATT and CDR2 SNEGSKA (reference sequence). This CDR3 comprises 14 residues.

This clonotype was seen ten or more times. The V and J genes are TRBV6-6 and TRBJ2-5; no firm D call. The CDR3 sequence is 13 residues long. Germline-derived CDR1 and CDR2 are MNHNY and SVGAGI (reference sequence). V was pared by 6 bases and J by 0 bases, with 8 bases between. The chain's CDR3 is CASSNTYQETQYF. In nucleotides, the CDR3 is TGTGCCAGCAGCAACACGTACCAAGAGACCCAGTACTTC.

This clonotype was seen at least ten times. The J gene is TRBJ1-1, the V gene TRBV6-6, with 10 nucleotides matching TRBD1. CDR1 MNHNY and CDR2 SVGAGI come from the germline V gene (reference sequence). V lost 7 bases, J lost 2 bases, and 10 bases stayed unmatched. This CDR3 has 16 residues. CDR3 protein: CASTRQGASGNTEAFF. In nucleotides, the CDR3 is TGTGCCAGCACCAGACAGGGGGCGAGTGGAAACACTGAAGCTTTCTTT.

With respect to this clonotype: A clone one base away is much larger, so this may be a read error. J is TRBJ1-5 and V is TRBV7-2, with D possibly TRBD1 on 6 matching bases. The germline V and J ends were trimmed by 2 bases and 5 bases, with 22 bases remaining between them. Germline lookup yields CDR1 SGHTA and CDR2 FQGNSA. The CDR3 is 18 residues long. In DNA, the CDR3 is TGTGCCAGCAGCTTACACCCAGCGCGGGGGGGCGAAGATCAGCCCCAGCATTTT. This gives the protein CASSLHPARGGEDQPQHF.

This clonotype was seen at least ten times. CDR3 region: CSVEGLAGESSSAEQFF. As DNA, the CDR3 is TGCAGCGTCGAGGGACTAGCGGGAGAATCGTCGTCGGCTGAGCAGTTCTTC. This sequence joins TRBV29-1 and TRBJ2-1, with 14 bases matching TRBD2. Germline values: CDR1 SQVTM, CDR2 ANQGSEA. V trimming: 6 bases; J trimming: 9 bases; junction bases outside the gene matches: 16. This CDR3 contains 17 residues.

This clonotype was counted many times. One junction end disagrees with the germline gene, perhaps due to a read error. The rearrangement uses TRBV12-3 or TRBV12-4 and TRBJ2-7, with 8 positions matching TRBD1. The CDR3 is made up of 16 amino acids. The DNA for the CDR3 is TGTGCCAGCAGTTTAGAAGGGACAGGCCTCTCCCACGAGCAGTACTTC. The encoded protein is CASSLEGTGLSHEQYF.

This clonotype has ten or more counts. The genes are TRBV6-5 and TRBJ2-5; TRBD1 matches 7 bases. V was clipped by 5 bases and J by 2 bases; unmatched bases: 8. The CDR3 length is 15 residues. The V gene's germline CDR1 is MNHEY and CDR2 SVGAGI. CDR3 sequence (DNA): TGTGCCAGCAGTCGACGGCCACAGGGGCAAGAGACCCAGTACTTC. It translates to CASSRRPQGQETQYF.

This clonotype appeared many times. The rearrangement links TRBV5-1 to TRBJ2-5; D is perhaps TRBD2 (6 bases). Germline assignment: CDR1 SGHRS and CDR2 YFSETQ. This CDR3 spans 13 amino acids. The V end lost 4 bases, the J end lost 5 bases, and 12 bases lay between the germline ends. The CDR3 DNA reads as TGCGCCAGCAGCCCGTCGGGGGAGGAGACCCAGTACTTC. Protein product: CASSPSGEETQYF.

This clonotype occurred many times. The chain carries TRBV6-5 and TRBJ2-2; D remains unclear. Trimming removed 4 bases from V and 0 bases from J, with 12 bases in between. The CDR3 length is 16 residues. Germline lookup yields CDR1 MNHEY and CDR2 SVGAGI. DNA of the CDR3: TGTGCCAGCAGTTTTGAAGGACGCGCGAACACCGGGGAGCTGTTTTTT. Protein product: CASSFEGRANTGELFF.

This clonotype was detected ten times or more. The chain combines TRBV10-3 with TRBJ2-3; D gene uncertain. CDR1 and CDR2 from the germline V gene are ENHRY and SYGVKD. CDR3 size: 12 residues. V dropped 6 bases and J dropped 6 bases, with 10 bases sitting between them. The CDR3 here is CAISELGDTQYF. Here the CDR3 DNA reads TGTGCCATCAGCGAGCTGGGGGATACGCAGTATTTT.

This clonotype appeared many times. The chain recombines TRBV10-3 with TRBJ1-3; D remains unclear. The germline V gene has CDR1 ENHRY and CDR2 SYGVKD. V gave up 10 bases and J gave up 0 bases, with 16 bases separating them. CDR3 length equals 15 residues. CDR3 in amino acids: CATSVGGNSGNTIYF. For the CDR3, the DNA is TGTGCCACCTCCGTGGGAGGGAACTCTGGAAACACCATATATTTT.

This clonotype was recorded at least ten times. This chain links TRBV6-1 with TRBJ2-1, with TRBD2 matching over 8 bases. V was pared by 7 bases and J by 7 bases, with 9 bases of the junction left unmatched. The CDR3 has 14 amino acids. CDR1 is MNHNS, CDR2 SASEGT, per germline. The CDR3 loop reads CASITGGPGNEQFF. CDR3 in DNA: TGTGCCAGCATTACGGGAGGGCCCGGGAATGAGCAGTTCTTC.

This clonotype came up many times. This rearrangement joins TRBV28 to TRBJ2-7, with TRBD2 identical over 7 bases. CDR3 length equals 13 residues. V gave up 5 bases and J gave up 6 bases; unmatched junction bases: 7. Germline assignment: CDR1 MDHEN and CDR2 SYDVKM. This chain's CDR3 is CASSGQTGGEQYF. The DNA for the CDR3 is TGTGCCAGCAGTGGGCAGACGGGAGGCGAGCAGTACTTC. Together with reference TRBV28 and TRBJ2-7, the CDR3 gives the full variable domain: DVKVTQSSRYLVKRTGEKVFLECVQDMDHENMFWYRQDPGLGLRLIYFSYDVKMKEKGDIPEGYSVSREKKERFSLILESASTNQTSMYLCASSGQTGGEQYFGPGTRLTVT.

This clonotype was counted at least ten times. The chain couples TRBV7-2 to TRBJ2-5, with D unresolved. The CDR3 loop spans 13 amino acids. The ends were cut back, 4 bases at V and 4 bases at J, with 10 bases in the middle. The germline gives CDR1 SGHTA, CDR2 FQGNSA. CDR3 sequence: CASSSSTRETQYF. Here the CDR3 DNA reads TGTGCCAGCAGCTCCAGTACACGAGAGACCCAGTACTTC. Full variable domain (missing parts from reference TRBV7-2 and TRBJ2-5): GAGVSQSPSNKVTEKGKDVELRCDPISGHTALYWYRQSLGQGLEFLIYFQGNSAPDKSGLPSDRFSAERTGGSVSTLTIQRTQQEDSAVYLCASSSSTRETQYFGPGTRLLVL.

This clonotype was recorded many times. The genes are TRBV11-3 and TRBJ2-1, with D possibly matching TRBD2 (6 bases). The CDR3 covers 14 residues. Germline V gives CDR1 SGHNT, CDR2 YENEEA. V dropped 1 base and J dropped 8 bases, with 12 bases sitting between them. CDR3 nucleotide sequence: TGTGCCAGCAGCTTAGGCGGGGAGAGCGATGAGCAGTTCTTC. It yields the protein CASSLGGESDEQFF.

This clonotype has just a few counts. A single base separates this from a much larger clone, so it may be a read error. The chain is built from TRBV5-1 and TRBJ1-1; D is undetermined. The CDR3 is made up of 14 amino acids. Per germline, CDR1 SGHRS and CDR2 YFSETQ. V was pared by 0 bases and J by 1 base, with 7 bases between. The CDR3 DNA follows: TGCGCCAGCAGCTTGGGCACTACGAACACTGAAGCTTTCTTT. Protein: CASSLGTTNTEAFF.

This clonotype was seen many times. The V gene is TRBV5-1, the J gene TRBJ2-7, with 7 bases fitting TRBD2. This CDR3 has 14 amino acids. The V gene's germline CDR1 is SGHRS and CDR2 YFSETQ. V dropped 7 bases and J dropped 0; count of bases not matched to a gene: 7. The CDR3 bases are TGCGCCAGCCGGGAACTAGCGAGCTCCTACGAGCAGTACTTC. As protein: CASRELASSYEQYF.

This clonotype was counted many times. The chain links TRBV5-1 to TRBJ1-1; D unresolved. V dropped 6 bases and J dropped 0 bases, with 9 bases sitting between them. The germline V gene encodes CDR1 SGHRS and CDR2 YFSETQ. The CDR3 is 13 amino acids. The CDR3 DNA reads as TGCGCCAGCAACCTCGACCTGAACACTGAAGCTTTCTTT. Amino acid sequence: CASNLDLNTEAFF. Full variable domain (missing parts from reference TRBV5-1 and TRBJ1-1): KAGVTQTPRYLIKTRGQQVTLSCSPISGHRSVSWYQQTPGQGLQFLFEYFSETQRNKGNFPGRFSGRQFSNSRSEMNVSTLELGDSALYLCASNLDLNTEAFFGQGTRLTVV.

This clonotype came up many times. The CDR3 DNA follows: TGCAGTGCCGGAGGTGAGAACACTGAAGCTTTCTTT. This gives the protein CSAGGENTEAFF. The V and J genes are TRBV20-1 and TRBJ1-1; D is uncertain. The germline V gene encodes CDR1 DFQATT and CDR2 SNEGSKA (reference sequence). V lost 6 bases to trimming and J lost 1 base, with 9 bases between them. The CDR3 is made up of 12 amino acids.

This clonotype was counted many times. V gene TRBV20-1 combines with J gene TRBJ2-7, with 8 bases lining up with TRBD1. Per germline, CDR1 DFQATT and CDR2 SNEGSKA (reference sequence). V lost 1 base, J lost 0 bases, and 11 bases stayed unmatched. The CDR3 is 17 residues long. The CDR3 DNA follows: TGCAGTGCTAGAGGAGGAGTCGGGACAGGCGACTCCTACGAGCAGTACTTC. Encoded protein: CSARGGVGTGDSYEQYF.

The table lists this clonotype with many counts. As DNA, the CDR3 is TGTGCCAGCAGTTTACCCCCAGTTACCTACGAGCAGTACTTC. Its protein product is CASSLPPVTYEQYF. The chain carries TRBV12-3 or TRBV12-4 and TRBJ2-7, with D unresolved. The CDR3 spans 14 residues. V was trimmed by 2 bases and J by 2 bases, leaving 10 bases between them.

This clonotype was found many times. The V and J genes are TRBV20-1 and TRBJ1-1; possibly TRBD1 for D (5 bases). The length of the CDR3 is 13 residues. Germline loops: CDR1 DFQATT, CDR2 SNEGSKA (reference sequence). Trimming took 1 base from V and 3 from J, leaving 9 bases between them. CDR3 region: CSARVSTDTEAFF. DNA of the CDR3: TGCAGTGCTAGAGTTTCGACAGACACTGAAGCTTTCTTT.

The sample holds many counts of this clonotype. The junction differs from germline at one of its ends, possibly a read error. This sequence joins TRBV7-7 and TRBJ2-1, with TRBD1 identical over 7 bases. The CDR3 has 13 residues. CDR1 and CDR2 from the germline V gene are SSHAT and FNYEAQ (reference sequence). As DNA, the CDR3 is TGTGCTAGCAGCTTACAGGGGAATAATGAGCAGTTCTTC. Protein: CASSLQGNNEQFF.

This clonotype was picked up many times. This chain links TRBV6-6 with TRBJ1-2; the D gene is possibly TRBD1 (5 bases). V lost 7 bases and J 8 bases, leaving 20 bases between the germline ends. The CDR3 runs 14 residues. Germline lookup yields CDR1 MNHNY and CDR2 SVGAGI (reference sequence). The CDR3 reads CASNALRDSTGYTF. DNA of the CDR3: TGTGCCAGCAACGCACTCCGGGACTCCACGGGCTACACCTTC.

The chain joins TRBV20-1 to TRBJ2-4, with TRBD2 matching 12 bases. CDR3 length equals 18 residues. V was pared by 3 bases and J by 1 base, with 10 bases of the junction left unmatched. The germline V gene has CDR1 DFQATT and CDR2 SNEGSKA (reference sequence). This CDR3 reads CSASEWLAGGLAKNIQYF. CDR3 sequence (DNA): TGCAGTGCTAGTGAGTGGCTAGCGGGAGGGCTTGCCAAAAACATTCAGTACTTC.